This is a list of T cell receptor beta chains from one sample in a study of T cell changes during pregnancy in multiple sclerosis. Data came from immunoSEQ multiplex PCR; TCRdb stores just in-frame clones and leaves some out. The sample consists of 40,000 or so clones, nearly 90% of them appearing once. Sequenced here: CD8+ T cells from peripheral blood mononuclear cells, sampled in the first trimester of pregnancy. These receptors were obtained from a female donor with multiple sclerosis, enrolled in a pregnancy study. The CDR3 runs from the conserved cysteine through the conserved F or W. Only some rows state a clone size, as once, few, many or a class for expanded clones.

CDR3aa: CASSLGTSGGDTQYF
j_gene: TRBJ2-3
abundance: .
v_gene: TRBV19

CDR3aa: CASSHLVGGKETQYF
j_gene: TRBJ2-5
abundance: once
v_gene: TRBV4-2

CDR3aa: CASSVTGTSGTDTQYF
j_gene: TRBJ2-3
abundance: .
v_gene: TRBV9

CDR3aa: CASSYRTGRSTGELFF
j_gene: TRBJ2-2
abundance: .
v_gene: TRBV6-6

CDR3aa: CASSPDSAPNEKLFF
j_gene: TRBJ1-4
abundance: medium-sized
v_gene: TRBV28

CDR3aa: CASSLAKQGSNGYTF
j_gene: TRBJ1-2
abundance: .
v_gene: TRBV5-4

CDR3aa: CASSEQGMNTEAFF
j_gene: TRBJ1-1
abundance: .
v_gene: TRBV6-4

CDR3aa: CASSLPGDTQYF
j_gene: TRBJ2-3
abundance: .
v_gene: TRBV7-9

CDR3aa: CASSLGTGPTSNYGYTF
j_gene: TRBJ1-2
abundance: .
v_gene: TRBV5-5

CDR3aa: CASSIVVGGDQETQYF
j_gene: TRBJ2-5
abundance: .
v_gene: TRBV19

CDR3aa: CASSLAPGGGYGYTF
j_gene: TRBJ1-2
abundance: .
v_gene: TRBV7-2

CDR3aa: CASSTPYRGANEKLFF
j_gene: TRBJ1-4
abundance: .
v_gene: TRBV19

CDR3aa: CSVPDRGSSNYGYTF
j_gene: TRBJ1-2
abundance: .
v_gene: TRBV29-1

CDR3aa: CASSQERGQTQYF
j_gene: TRBJ2-5
abundance: .
v_gene: TRBV4-1

CDR3aa: CASSYGGTGELFF
j_gene: TRBJ2-2
abundance: .
v_gene: TRBV6-5

CDR3aa: CASSLDRAVGYTF
j_gene: TRBJ1-2
abundance: .
v_gene: TRBV6-5

CDR3aa: CASSQGDIWNTEAFF
j_gene: TRBJ1-1
abundance: .
v_gene: TRBV19

CDR3aa: CASRSSGNTIYF
j_gene: TRBJ1-3
abundance: .
v_gene: TRBV6-1

CDR3aa: CASSVSGAGTYNEQFF
j_gene: TRBJ2-1
abundance: .
v_gene: TRBV9

CDR3aa: CASSQPGLAGGSDGELFF
j_gene: TRBJ2-2
abundance: .
v_gene: TRBV4-2

CDR3aa: CASRQGATGEKLFF
j_gene: TRBJ1-4
abundance: .
v_gene: TRBV4-1

CDR3aa: CASSLLAETYEQYF
j_gene: TRBJ2-7
abundance: .
v_gene: TRBV7-2

CDR3aa: CASGPGGSGGELFF
j_gene: TRBJ2-2
abundance: .
v_gene: TRBV11-3

CDR3aa: CASRGVSETSGRRADTQYF
j_gene: TRBJ2-3
abundance: .
v_gene: TRBV5-1

CDR3aa: CASSSGRVAPDTQYF
j_gene: TRBJ2-3
abundance: .
v_gene: TRBV5-1

CDR3aa: CATSRDRGAGEQYF
j_gene: TRBJ2-7
abundance: .
v_gene: TRBV15

CDR3aa: CASSLSISDRGQANYGYTF
j_gene: TRBJ1-2
abundance: .
v_gene: TRBV5-1

CDR3aa: CASTQGDGYTF
j_gene: TRBJ1-2
abundance: .
v_gene: TRBV2

CDR3aa: CASSEGGAGWSNSPLHF
j_gene: TRBJ1-6
abundance: .
v_gene: TRBV6-1

CDR3aa: CASSYGHYEQYF
j_gene: TRBJ2-7
abundance: .
v_gene: TRBV6-6

CDR3aa: CASAGFADEKLFF
j_gene: TRBJ1-4
abundance: .
v_gene: TRBV6-5

CDR3aa: CASSHPGEGNEQFF
j_gene: TRBJ2-1
abundance: medium-sized
v_gene: TRBV4-2

CDR3aa: CASSVWDISNYGYTF
j_gene: TRBJ1-2
abundance: .
v_gene: TRBV2

CDR3aa: CASSDPPPGQKNIQYF
j_gene: TRBJ2-4
abundance: .
v_gene: TRBV6-1

CDR3aa: CASSRGTSGGAYNEQFF
j_gene: TRBJ2-1
abundance: few
v_gene: TRBV4-2

CDR3aa: CASSSDQSLRGGYTF
j_gene: TRBJ1-2
abundance: .
v_gene: TRBV7-8

CDR3aa: CASSPNRGVAGLAKNIQYF
j_gene: TRBJ2-4
abundance: .
v_gene: TRBV5-4

CDR3aa: CASSVATGGETQYF
j_gene: TRBJ2-5
abundance: once
v_gene: TRBV9

CDR3aa: CASSLEAEVLFF
j_gene: TRBJ2-1
abundance: .
v_gene: TRBV5-1

CDR3aa: CASSGGQEEAFF
j_gene: TRBJ1-1
abundance: .
v_gene: TRBV2

CDR3aa: CASSQATGSNTEAFF
j_gene: TRBJ1-1
abundance: few
v_gene: TRBV4-1

CDR3aa: CASSLGGRTLHF
j_gene: TRBJ1-6
abundance: .
v_gene: TRBV27

CDR3aa: CASSITIRGLDFPANEQFF
j_gene: TRBJ2-1
abundance: .
v_gene: TRBV6-4

CDR3aa: CASSPLSGTGELFF
j_gene: TRBJ2-2
abundance: .
v_gene: TRBV28

CDR3aa: CASSEFGVRDQPQHF
j_gene: TRBJ1-5
abundance: .
v_gene: TRBV6-1